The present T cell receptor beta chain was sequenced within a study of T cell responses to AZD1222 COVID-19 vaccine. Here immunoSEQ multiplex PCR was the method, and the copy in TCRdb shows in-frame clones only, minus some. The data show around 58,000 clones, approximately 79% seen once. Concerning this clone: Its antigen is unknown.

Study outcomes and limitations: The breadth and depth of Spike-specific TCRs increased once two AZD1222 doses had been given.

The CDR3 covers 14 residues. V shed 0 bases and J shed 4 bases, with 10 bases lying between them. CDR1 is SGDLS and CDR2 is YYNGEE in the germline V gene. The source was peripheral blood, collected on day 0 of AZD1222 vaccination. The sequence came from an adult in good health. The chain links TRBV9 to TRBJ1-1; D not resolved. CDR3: CASSVEGIGTEAFF. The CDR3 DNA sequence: TGTGCCAGCAGCGTAGAGGGCATCGGCACTGAAGCTTTCTTT.